The text below deals with one T cell receptor (beta chain). The data belong to a study of shared T cell receptors in the human thymus. The CDR3 has 17 amino acids. Germline loops: CDR1 MGHRA, CDR2 YSYEKL. The V end was cut by 0 bases, the J end by 0 bases, with 12 bases between. Sequencing was performed with immunoSEQ multiplex PCR; in TCRdb, only in-frame clones are kept and a portion is missing. Of more than 550,000 clones in the sample, approximately 85% were seen once. This sample also belongs to another study, concerning human thymus T cells. As reported in that work: Unrelated individuals reportedly shared highly overlapping thymic TCR repertoires.

This clonotype was sampled from a girl under three years old with a congenital heart defect. The specimen was thymocytes. The chain has TRBV4-1 and TRBJ1-3; TRBD1 is a possible D gene (5 bases). The CDR3 here is CASSQEWSGLSGNTIYF. DNA for the CDR3: TGCGCCAGCAGCCAAGAGTGGTCAGGGCTCTCTGGAAACACCATATATTTT.